The next 28 T cell receptor beta chains were all read from a single sample in a study of beta chain features in type 1 diabetes. Study observations and caveats: Researchers report that Type 1 diabetes patients had moderately but significantly shorter TCRB CDR3s across all four CD4+ subsets.

Their antigens remain unidentified. As every portion of the isolated RNA was reverse transcribed, the sequencing read expressed TCRB transcripts. TCRdb's copy holds only in-frame clones and misses some; the assay was immunoSEQ multiplex PCR. Altogether approximately 600,000 clones are present, around 12% being singletons, with the ten largest covering around 0.12%. The sequenced sample was naive CD4+ T cells from blood. Source of these receptors: a man aged 25-45 years with type 1 diabetes.

V is TRBV15 and J is TRBJ1-3; possibly TRBD1 for D (5 bases). V was pared by 0 bases and J by 0 bases, with 6 bases between. The CDR3 sequence is 15 residues long. Germline V lookup: CDR1 LNHNV, CDR2 YYDKDF (reference sequence). The CDR3: CATSRDRASGNTIYF. The CDR3 nucleotides are TGTGCCACCAGCAGAGACAGGGCCTCTGGAAACACCATATATTTT.

This rearrangement joins TRBV2 to TRBJ1-1, with unresolved D. V lost 8 bases and J 0 bases, leaving 13 bases between the germline ends. CDR1 and CDR2 from the germline V gene are SNHLY and FYNNEI. This CDR3 is 14 amino acids long. The CDR3 coding sequence is TGTGCCAGCCCACGTGGCGGATTGAACACTGAAGCTTTCTTT. Protein sequence: CASPRGGLNTEAFF.

V gene TRBV11-2 combines with J gene TRBJ2-1; 8 bases map to TRBD2. The CDR3 is 18 amino acids. V lost 6 bases to trimming and J lost 0 bases; unmatched junction nucleotides: 13. CDR1 SGHAT and CDR2 FQNNGV come from the germline V gene. As DNA, the CDR3 is TGTGCCAGCAGATTTACTCCGGGGGGGGCCAGCTCCTACAATGAGCAGTTCTTC. It yields the protein CASRFTPGGASSYNEQFF.

This clone appeared a few times. The V call is TRBV6-5, the J call TRBJ2-4, with 7 bases aligning to TRBD1. In germline, CDR1 is MNHEY, CDR2 SVGAGI. The CDR3 is 13 amino acids. Trimming cost V 8 bases and J 3 bases; bases outside gene matches: 4. Here the CDR3 DNA reads TGTGCCAGCCGAACAGGGGACAAAAACATTCAGTACTTC. This translates into CASRTGDKNIQYF.

This chain connects TRBV29-1 to TRBJ2-1, with 9 bases that match TRBD1. Per the germline V gene, CDR1 is SQVTM and CDR2 is ANQGSEA. The CDR3 consists of 15 residues. The junction had 11 bases not matched to a gene; V was cut back by 7 bases and J by 4 bases. The CDR3: CSGCQGTGIYNEQFF. The CDR3 DNA follows: TGCAGCGGTTGCCAAGGGACAGGGATATACAATGAGCAGTTCTTC.

The V gene is TRBV7-2, the J gene TRBJ1-2; 7 bases line up with TRBD1. The germline gives CDR1 SGHTA, CDR2 FQGNSA. Unmatched junction bases numbered 17, after V lost 4 bases and J lost 3 bases. The CDR3 length is 18 residues. CDR3 protein: CASSSGGSNRGRDYGYTF. CDR3 in DNA: TGTGCCAGCAGCTCGGGAGGCAGTAACAGGGGCAGGGACTATGGCTACACCTTC.

In this sample, this clone turned up a few times. This chain uses TRBV6-5 with TRBJ1-2; TRBD1 matches 9 bases. Trimming removed 2 bases from V and 4 bases from J; junction bases left unmatched: 2. Germline V lookup: CDR1 MNHEY, CDR2 SVGAGI. The CDR3 totals 14 residues. The CDR3 loop is CASSYEGQGYGYTF. The CDR3 coding sequence is TGTGCCAGCAGTTACGAGGGACAGGGCTATGGCTACACCTTC.

J is TRBJ2-3 and V is TRBV9; 9 positions match TRBD2. V lost 4 bases and J lost 1; bases outside the gene matches: 4. Germline assignment: CDR1 SGDLS and CDR2 YYNGEE. This CDR3 comprises 15 residues. CDR3 DNA sequence: TGTGCCAGCAGCCGGACTAGCGCAGGCACAGATACGCAGTATTTT. Its protein is CASSRTSAGTDTQYF.

This clone occurred a few times. The chain recombines TRBV11-2 with TRBJ2-5; 8 nucleotides align to TRBD1. Germline assignment: CDR1 SGHAT and CDR2 FQNNGV. The CDR3 is 15 residues long. J was trimmed by 7 bases and V by 0 bases; bases with no gene match: 7. The CDR3 loop reads CASSLDLDRAGTQYF. The CDR3 DNA follows: TGTGCCAGCAGCTTAGATTTGGACAGGGCAGGGACCCAGTACTTC.

This clone appeared many times. This rearrangement joins TRBV4-3 to TRBJ1-2, with TRBD1 matching 10 bases. The V gene's germline CDR1 is LGHNA and CDR2 YSLEER. V shed 1 base and J 6 bases; nucleotides not matched to a gene: 2. The CDR3 loop spans 14 amino acids. This chain's CDR3 is CASSQGDRGHGYTF. The DNA of the CDR3 is TGCGCCAGCAGCCAAGGGGACAGGGGACATGGCTACACCTTC.

This clone was observed a few times. The chain links TRBV6-4 to TRBJ2-3; D unclear. Germline CDR1 reads MRHNA; CDR2 reads SNTAGT. The CDR3 length is 14 residues. V lost 3 bases and J 2 bases, leaving 9 bases between the germline ends. CDR3 in DNA: TGTGCCAGCAGTGAGGGCGCGGACACAGATACGCAGTATTTT. Amino acids: CASSEGADTDTQYF.

The genes are TRBV7-3 and TRBJ1-1; D is ambiguous. Germline lookup yields CDR1 SGHTA and CDR2 FQGTGA. The CDR3 length is 14 residues. V was pared by 2 bases and J by 3 bases, with 10 bases between. The CDR3 protein is CASSLGPGDTEAFF. The CDR3 nucleotides read TGTGCCAGCAGCTTAGGTCCTGGGGACACTGAAGCTTTCTTT.

The V gene is TRBV7-9, the J gene TRBJ2-1; D unresolved. The V gene lost 5 bases and the J gene lost 1 base, with 9 bases spanning the gap. The CDR3 covers 14 residues. Germline V lookup: CDR1 SEHNR, CDR2 FQNEAQ (reference sequence). DNA for the CDR3: TGTGCCAGCAGCCAAGACTCTTCCTACAATGAGCAGTTCTTC. Translated: CASSQDSSYNEQFF.

This clone was counted only a few times. The rearrangement joins TRBV13 to TRBJ1-2; D is possibly TRBD1 (5 bases). Germline V lookup: CDR1 PRHDT, CDR2 FYEKMQ (reference sequence). V dropped 5 bases and J dropped 0 bases, with 10 bases sitting between them. The CDR3 extends over 14 amino acids. DNA of the CDR3: TGTGCCAGCAGCCCCTACAGGACTAACTATGGCTACACCTTC. The encoded protein is CASSPYRTNYGYTF.

The rearrangement uses TRBV9 and TRBJ1-2; possibly TRBD1 for D (5 bases). The CDR3 consists of 15 residues. CDR1 is SGDLS and CDR2 is YYNGEE in the germline V gene. The V end lost 6 bases, the J end lost 0 bases, and 15 bases lay between the germline ends. The CDR3 loop reads CASTLVGGSNYGYTF. The CDR3 coding sequence is TGTGCCAGCACCCTTGTTGGGGGGTCTAACTATGGCTACACCTTC.

The chain couples TRBV13 to TRBJ1-2, with D maybe TRBD1 (6 bases). In germline, CDR1 is PRHDT, CDR2 FYEKMQ (reference sequence). The CDR3 sequence is 12 residues long. V was cut by 5 bases and J by 5 bases, with 9 bases left in between. CDR3: CASSPTGYGYTF. The CDR3 coding sequence is TGTGCCAGCAGCCCCACAGGGTATGGCTACACCTTC.

This clone has just a few counts. The chain employs TRBV9 and TRBJ2-2, with D perhaps being TRBD1 or TRBD2 (5 bases each). The CDR3 covers 19 residues. Trimming pared 3 bases from V and 0 bases from J, leaving 21 bases between. Germline V gives CDR1 SGDLS, CDR2 YYNGEE. The CDR3 DNA follows: TGTGCCAGCAGCGCCGCTGCGGGTAGAACGGGACCGAACACCGGGGAGCTGTTTTTT. Amino acid sequence: CASSAAAGRTGPNTGELFF.

This rearrangement joins TRBV7-9 to TRBJ1-2; D ambiguous. Germline CDR1 is SEHNR and CDR2 is FQNEAQ (reference sequence). There are 13 residues in the CDR3. Trimming cost V 1 base and J 8 bases, with 11 bases left between them. This CDR3 is CASSLDAPRGYTF. Written as DNA, the CDR3 is TGTGCCAGCAGCTTAGACGCACCACGGGGCTACACCTTC.

The J gene is TRBJ2-3, the V gene TRBV27; D might be TRBD1 (5 bases). CDR1 MNHEY and CDR2 SMNVEV come from the germline V gene (reference sequence). Trimming took 4 bases from V and 4 from J, leaving 9 bases between them. This CDR3 region has 13 residues. CDR3 amino acids: CASSSAGSDTQYF. CDR3 bases: TGTGCCAGCAGTTCCGCAGGGTCAGATACGCAGTATTTT.

The gene calls are TRBV30 and TRBJ1-5; D uncertain. V lost 4 bases and J 5 bases, leaving 27 bases between the germline ends. The CDR3 sequence is 18 residues long. The germline gives CDR1 GTSNPN, CDR2 SVGIG (reference sequence). CDR3 residues: CAWKPLENTLTEHQPQHF. The CDR3 nucleotides are TGTGCCTGGAAACCCCTGGAAAACACCTTAACCGAGCATCAGCCCCAGCATTTT. Based on the CDR3 plus reference TRBV30 and TRBJ1-5, the full variable domain is SQTIHQWPATLVQPVGSPLSLECTVEGTSNPNLYWYRQAAGRGLQLLFYSVGIGQISSEVPQNLSASRPQDRQFILSSKKLLLSDSGFYLCAWKPLENTLTEHQPQHFGDGTRLSIL.

This clone was detected only a few times. The CDR3 DNA is TGTGCCATCAGTGAAGACGGGGAGCTGTTTTTT. Its protein is CAISEDGELFF. The chain carries TRBV10-3 and TRBJ2-2; no clear D gene. The CDR3 sequence is 11 residues long. V lost 3 bases and J lost 7, with 3 bases in between. CDR1 and CDR2 from the germline V gene are ENHRY and SYGVKD.

This clone was detected a few times. The chain links TRBV5-1 to TRBJ2-7; D unclear. Germline loops: CDR1 SGHRS, CDR2 YFSETQ. The CDR3 is made up of 13 amino acids. V was cut by 1 base and J by 2 bases, with 7 bases left in between. In DNA form, the CDR3 reads TGCGCCAGCAGCTTGACTGTTACCTACGAGCAGTACTTC. Its translation: CASSLTVTYEQYF.

The chain employs TRBV5-1 and TRBJ1-2; the D gene is possibly TRBD1 (6 bases). CDR1 and CDR2 (germline): SGHRS, YFSETQ. Between the trimmed V and J ends, which lost 0 bases and 3 bases, there was a span of 12 bases. This CDR3 region has 15 residues. This CDR3 is CASSLVGGVDYGYTF. The CDR3 DNA is TGCGCCAGCAGCTTGGTTGGGGGCGTCGACTATGGCTACACCTTC.

A few counts support this clone. The J gene is TRBJ2-7, the V gene TRBV13; no reliable D call. Germline CDR1 PRHDT, CDR2 FYEKMQ (reference sequence). The CDR3 has 14 amino acids. The V and J ends lost 2 bases and 2 bases respectively, with 10 bases between them. The CDR3 sequence: CASSLKHKAYEQYF. CDR3 DNA: TGTGCCAGCAGCTTAAAACATAAGGCCTACGAGCAGTACTTC.

This clone occurred a few times. The sample has other DNA sequences that encode this CDR3 too. J is TRBJ2-7 and V is TRBV18, with D perhaps assigned TRBD1 or TRBD2 (5 bases each). The V gene lost 3 bases and the J gene lost 3 bases, with 9 bases spanning the gap. From germline, CDR1 is KGHSH and CDR2 LQKENI. CDR3 length: 13 amino acids. CDR3 coding DNA: TGTGCCAGCTCACCTGGGACCGACTACGAGCAGTACTTC. This sequence encodes CASSPGTDYEQYF.

This chain links TRBV14 with TRBJ1-2; possibly TRBD1 for D (6 bases). With 6 bases removed from V and 4 bases from J, the gap between germline ends came to 18 bases. CDR1 SGHDN and CDR2 FVKESK come from the germline V gene. CDR3 length: 15 amino acids. The CDR3 loop is CASSRRGATGYGYTF. CDR3 DNA sequence: TGTGCCAGCAGTAGAAGGGGGGCGACTGGCTATGGCTACACCTTC.

The rearrangement links TRBV4-3 to TRBJ2-1, with D perhaps matching TRBD1 (5 bases). This CDR3 spans 15 amino acids. The V gene's germline CDR1 is LGHNA and CDR2 YSLEER. V was trimmed by 1 base and J by 5 bases, leaving 12 bases between them. This CDR3 reads CASSQGGALNNEQFF. In DNA form, the CDR3 reads TGCGCCAGCAGCCAAGGGGGCGCGCTCAACAATGAGCAGTTCTTC.

DNA for the CDR3: TGTGCCAGCAGCTCGGACAGGGTAACAGATACGCAGTATTTT. It is translated as CASSSDRVTDTQYF. The chain is built from TRBV5-4 and TRBJ2-3, with 8 nucleotides matching TRBD1. This CDR3 is built from 14 residues. The V gene end was trimmed by 3 bases and the J gene end by 3 bases; junction bases not matched to a gene: 3. In germline, CDR1 is SGHNT, CDR2 YYREEE (reference sequence).